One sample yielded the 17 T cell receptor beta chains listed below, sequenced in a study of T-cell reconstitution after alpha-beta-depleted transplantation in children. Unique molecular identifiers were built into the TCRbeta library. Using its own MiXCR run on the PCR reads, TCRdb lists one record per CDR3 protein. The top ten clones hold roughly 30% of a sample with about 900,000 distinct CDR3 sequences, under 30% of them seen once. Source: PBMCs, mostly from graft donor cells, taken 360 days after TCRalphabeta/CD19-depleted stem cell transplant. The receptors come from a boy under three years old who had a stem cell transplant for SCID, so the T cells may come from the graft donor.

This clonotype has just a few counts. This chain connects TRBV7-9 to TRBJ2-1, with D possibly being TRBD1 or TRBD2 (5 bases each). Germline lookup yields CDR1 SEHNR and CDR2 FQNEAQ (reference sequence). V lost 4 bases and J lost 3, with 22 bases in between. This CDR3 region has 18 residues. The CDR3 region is CASSYSTNRDADYNEQFF. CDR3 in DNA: TGTGCCAGCAGCTACTCTACGAACCGGGACGCCGACTACAATGAGCAGTTCTTC.

The CDR3 is CASSLGWPGTGYEQYF. The CDR3, as DNA: TGTGCCAGCAGCTTGGGGTGGCCTGGGACAGGGTACGAGCAGTACTTC. V is TRBV5-5 and J is TRBJ2-7, with 9 positions matching TRBD1. J was trimmed by 4 bases and V by 0 bases; bases with no gene match: 8. This CDR3 region has 16 residues. Germline loops: CDR1 SGHKS, CDR2 YYEKEE (reference sequence). The whole variable domain, remainder taken from reference TRBV5-5 and TRBJ2-7, is DAGVTQSPTHLIKTRGQQVTLRCSPISGHKSVSWYQQVLGQGPQFIFQYYEKEERGRGNFPDRFSARQFPNYSSELNVNALLLGDSALYLCASSLGWPGTGYEQYFGPGTRLTVT.

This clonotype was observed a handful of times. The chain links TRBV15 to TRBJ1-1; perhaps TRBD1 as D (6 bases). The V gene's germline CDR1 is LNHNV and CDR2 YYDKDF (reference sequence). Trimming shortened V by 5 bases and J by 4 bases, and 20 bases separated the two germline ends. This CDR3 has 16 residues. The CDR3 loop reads CATSPRGASLGTEAFF. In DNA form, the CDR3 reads TGTGCCACCAGCCCCCGGGGGGCTTCCCTGGGCACTGAAGCTTTCTTT.

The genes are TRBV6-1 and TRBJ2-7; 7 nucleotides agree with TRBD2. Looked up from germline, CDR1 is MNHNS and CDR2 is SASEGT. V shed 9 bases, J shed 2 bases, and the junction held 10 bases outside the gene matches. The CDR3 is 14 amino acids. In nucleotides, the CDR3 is TGTGCCAGTTTCTGGGGGGGGTCCACCTACGAGCAGTACTTC. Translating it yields CASFWGGSTYEQYF.

The DNA of the CDR3 is TGTGCCAGCAGCTTCCCTAGAGTCTCGGGAAATGAGCAGTTCTTC. It translates to CASSFPRVSGNEQFF. The chain uses TRBV7-3 and TRBJ2-1; a possible D gene is TRBD2 (5 bases). Germline V gene data show CDR1 as SGHTA and CDR2 as FQGTGA. Between the trimmed V and J ends, which lost 3 bases and 7 bases, there was a span of 16 bases. This CDR3 region has 15 residues. Based on the CDR3 plus reference TRBV7-3 and TRBJ2-1, the full variable domain is GAGVSQTPSNKVTEKGKYVELRCDPISGHTALYWYRQSLGQGPEFLIYFQGTGAADDSGLPNDRFFAVRPEGSVSTLKIQRTERGDSAVYLCASSFPRVSGNEQFFGPGTRLTVL.

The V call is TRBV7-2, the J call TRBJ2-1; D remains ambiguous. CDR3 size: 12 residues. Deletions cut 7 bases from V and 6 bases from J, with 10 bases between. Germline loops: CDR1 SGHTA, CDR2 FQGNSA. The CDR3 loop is CASTINRNEQFF. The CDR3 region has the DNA TGTGCCAGCACTATCAATCGCAATGAGCAGTTCTTC. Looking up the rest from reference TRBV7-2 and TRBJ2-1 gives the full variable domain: GAGVSQSPSNKVTEKGKDVELRCDPISGHTALYWYRQSLGQGLEFLIYFQGNSAPDKSGLPSDRFSAERTGGSVSTLTIQRTQQEDSAVYLCASTINRNEQFFGPGTRLTVL.

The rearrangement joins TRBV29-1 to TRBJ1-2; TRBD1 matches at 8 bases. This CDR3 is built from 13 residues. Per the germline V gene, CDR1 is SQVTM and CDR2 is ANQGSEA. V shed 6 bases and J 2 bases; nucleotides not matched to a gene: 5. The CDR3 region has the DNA TGCAGCGTCGGGGACAGGTCAAACTATGGCTACACCTTC. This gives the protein CSVGDRSNYGYTF.

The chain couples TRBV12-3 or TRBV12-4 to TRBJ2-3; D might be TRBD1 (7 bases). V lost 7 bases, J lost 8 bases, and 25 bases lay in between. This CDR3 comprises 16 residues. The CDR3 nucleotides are TGTGCCAGCACCTTAAGGGGGCGGGGACCCACGCGTACGCAGTATTTT. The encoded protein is CASTLRGRGPTRTQYF.

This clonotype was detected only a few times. CDR3 sequence: CASSLKGQNTEAFF. CDR3 nucleotides: TGTGCCAGCAGTTTGAAGGGACAGAACACTGAAGCTTTCTTT. The chain recombines TRBV12-3 or TRBV12-4 with TRBJ1-1; weak D call: TRBD1 (6 bases). The germline V and J ends were trimmed by 3 bases and 1 base, with 9 bases remaining between them. This CDR3 is built from 14 residues.

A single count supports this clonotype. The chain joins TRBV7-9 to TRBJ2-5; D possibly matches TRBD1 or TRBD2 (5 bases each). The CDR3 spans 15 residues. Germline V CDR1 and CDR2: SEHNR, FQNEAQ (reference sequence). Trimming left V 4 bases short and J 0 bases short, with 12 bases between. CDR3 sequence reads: CASSWGPEYQETQYF. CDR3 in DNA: TGTGCCAGCAGCTGGGGACCCGAGTACCAAGAGACCCAGTACTTC.

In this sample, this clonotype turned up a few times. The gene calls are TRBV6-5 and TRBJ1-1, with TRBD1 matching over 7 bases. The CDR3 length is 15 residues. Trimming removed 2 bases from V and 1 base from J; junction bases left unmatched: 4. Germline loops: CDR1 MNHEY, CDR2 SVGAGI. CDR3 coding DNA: TGTGCCAGCAGTTACCACGCAGGGGGGAACACTGAAGCTTTCTTT. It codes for CASSYHAGGNTEAFF.

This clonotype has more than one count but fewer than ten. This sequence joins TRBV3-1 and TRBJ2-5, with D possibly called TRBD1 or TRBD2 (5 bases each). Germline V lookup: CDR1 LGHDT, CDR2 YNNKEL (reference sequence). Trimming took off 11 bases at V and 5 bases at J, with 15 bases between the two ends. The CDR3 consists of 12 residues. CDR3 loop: CAVGARKETQYF. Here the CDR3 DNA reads TGTGCCGTCGGGGCTAGGAAGGAGACCCAGTACTTC.

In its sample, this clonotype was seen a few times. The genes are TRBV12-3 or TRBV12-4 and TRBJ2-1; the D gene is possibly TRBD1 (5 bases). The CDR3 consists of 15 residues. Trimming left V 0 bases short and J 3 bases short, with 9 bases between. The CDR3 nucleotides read TGTGCCAGCAGTTTAGCAGGGGTCCGCTACAATGAGCAGTTCTTC. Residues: CASSLAGVRYNEQFF.

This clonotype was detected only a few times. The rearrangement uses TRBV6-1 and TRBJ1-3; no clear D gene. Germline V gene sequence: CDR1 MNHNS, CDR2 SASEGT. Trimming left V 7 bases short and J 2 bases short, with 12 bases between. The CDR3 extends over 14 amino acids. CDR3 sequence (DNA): TGTGCCAGCAAAGGATCGGGTACTGGAAACACCATATATTTT. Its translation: CASKGSGTGNTIYF.

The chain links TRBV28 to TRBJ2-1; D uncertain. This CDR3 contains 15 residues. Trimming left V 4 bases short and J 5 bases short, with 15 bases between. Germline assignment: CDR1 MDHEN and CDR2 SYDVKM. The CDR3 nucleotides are TGTGCCAGCAGTTGGGTCGGCCGAAGGGACAATGAGCAGTTCTTC. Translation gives CASSWVGRRDNEQFF.

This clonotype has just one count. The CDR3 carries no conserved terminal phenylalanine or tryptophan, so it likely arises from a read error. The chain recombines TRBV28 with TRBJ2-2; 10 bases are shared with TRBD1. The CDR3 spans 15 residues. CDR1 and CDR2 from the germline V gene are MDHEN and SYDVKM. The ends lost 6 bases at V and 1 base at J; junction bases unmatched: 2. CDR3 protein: CASSRDRGNTGELFS. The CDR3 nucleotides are TGTGCCAGCAGCCGGGACAGGGGGAACACCGGGGAGCTGTTTTCT.

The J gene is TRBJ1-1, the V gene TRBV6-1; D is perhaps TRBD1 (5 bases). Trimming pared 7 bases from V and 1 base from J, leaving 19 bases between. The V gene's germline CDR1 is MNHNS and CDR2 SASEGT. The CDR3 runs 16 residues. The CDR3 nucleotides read TGTGCCAGCACCGGAACACACAGGAATTCGAACACTGAAGCTTTCTTT. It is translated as CASTGTHRNSNTEAFF.